This entry concerns a single T cell receptor (beta chain). Its specificity is unknown. V dropped 5 bases and J dropped 11; count of bases not matched to a gene: 9. CDR1 and CDR2 from the germline V gene are SNHLY and FYNNEI. The CDR3 contains 14 residues. Alongside a J-beta primer mix, a sample-barcoded 5' primer served in a second PCR lasting roughly 6 to 11 cycles. TCRdb fed the 5' RACE reads into MiXCR, producing one record per CDR3 protein. The table includes 650,000 to 800,000 distinct CDR3 sequences, 52% detected once. This record comes from a study of blood T cells in healthy people across ages. Overall study findings and caveats: One million T cells yielded diversity estimates that were considered underestimates. More naive CD4+ cells and higher diversity were found in long-lived than in aged donors.

The source of this sequence is a woman of 80 years or more in good health. The gene calls are TRBV2 and TRBJ2-5, with 12 bases aligning to TRBD1. The specimen sequenced was blood. Written as DNA, the CDR3 is TGTGCCAGCAGTAGGGACAGGGGGCTGCATGAGCAGTACTTC. The encoded protein is CASSRDRGLHEQYF.